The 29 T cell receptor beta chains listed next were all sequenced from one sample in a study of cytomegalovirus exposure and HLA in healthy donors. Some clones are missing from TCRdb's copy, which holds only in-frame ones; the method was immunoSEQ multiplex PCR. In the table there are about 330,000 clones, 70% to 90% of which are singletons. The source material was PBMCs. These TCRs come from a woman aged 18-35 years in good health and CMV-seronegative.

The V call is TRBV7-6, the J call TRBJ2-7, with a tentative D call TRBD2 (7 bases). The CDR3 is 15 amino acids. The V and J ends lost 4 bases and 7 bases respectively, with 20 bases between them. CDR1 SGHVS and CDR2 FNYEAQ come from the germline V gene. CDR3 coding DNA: TGTGCCAGCAGCTCCTCTCCTGGGGGGGCGGGGGAGCAGTACTTC. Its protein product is CASSSSPGGAGEQYF.

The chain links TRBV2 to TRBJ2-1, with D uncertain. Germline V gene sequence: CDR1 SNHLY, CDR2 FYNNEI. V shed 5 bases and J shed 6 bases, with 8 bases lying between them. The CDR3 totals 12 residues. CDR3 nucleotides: TGTGCCAGCAGTCCCCTAGGCAATGAGCAGTTCTTC. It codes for CASSPLGNEQFF.

The CDR3 loop is CASSDGTGDNEQFF. Written as DNA, the CDR3 is TGTGCCAGCAGCGACGGGACAGGAGACAATGAGCAGTTCTTC. V and J are TRBV5-6 and TRBJ2-1; 8 nucleotides align to TRBD1. The trim removed 4 bases at V and 5 bases at J, leaving 5 bases unmatched. This CDR3 has 14 residues. Germline V gene sequence: CDR1 SGHDT, CDR2 YYEEEE.

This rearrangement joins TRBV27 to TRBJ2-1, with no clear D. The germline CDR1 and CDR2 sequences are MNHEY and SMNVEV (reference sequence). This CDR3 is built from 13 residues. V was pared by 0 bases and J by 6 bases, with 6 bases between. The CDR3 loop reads CASSLSHTNEQFF. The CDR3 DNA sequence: TGTGCCAGCAGTTTATCTCACACCAATGAGCAGTTCTTC.

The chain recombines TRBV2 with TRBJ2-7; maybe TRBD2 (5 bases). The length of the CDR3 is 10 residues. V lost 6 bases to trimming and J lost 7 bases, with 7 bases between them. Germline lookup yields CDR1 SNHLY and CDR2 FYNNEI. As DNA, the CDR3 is TGTGCCAGCAGGGAGCGGGAGCAGTACTTC. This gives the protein CASREREQYF.

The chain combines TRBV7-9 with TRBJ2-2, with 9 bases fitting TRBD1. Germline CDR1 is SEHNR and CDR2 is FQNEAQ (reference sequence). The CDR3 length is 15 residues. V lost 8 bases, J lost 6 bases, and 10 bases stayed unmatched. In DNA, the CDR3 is TGTGCCAGCTTCCTCGGGGACAGGGTCCCCGGGGAGCTGTTTTTT. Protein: CASFLGDRVPGELFF.

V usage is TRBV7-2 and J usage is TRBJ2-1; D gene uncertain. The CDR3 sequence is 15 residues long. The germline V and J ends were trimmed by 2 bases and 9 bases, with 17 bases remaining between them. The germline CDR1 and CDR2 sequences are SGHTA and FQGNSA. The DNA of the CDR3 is TGTGCCAGCAGCTTAAGTTCGGTCGTCAACGGTGAGCAGTTCTTC. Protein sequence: CASSLSSVVNGEQFF.

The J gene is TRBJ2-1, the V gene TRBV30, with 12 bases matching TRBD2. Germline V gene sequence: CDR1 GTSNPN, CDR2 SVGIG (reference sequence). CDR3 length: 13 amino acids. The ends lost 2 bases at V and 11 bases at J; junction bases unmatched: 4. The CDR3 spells CAWSSTSGSKQFF. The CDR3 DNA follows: TGTGCCTGGAGTTCGACTAGCGGGAGTAAGCAGTTCTTC. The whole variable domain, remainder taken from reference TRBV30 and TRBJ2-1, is SQTIHQWPATLVQPVGSPLSLECTVEGTSNPNLYWYRQAAGRGLQLLFYSVGIGQISSEVPQNLSASRPQDRQFILSSKKLLLSDSGFYLCAWSSTSGSKQFFGPGTRLTVL.

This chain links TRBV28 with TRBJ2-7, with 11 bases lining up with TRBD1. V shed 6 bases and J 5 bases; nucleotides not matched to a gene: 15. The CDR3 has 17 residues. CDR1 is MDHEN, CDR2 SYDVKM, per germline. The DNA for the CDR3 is TGTGCCAGCAGCCTCTTCACCCGCGGGACAGGGGGGGACGAGCAGTACTTC. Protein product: CASSLFTRGTGGDEQYF.

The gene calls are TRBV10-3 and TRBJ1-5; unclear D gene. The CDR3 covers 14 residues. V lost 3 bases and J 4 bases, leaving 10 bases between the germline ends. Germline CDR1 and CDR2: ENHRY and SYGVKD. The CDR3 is CAISDRPDNQPQHF. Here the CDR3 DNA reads TGTGCCATCAGTGACAGGCCTGATAATCAGCCCCAGCATTTT.

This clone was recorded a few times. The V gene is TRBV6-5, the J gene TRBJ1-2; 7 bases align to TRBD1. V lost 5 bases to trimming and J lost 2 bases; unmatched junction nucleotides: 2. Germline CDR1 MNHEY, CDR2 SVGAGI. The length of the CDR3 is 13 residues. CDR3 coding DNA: TGTGCCAGCAGTGCGACAGGGAACTATGGCTACACCTTC. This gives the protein CASSATGNYGYTF.

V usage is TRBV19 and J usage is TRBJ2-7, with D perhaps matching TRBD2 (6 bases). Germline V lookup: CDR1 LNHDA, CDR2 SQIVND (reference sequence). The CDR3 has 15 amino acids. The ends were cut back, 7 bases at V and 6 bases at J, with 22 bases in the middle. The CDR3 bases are TGTGCCAGTAAAGACCGCGGGGCTGATGGTGGCGAGCAGTACTTC. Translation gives CASKDRGADGGEQYF.

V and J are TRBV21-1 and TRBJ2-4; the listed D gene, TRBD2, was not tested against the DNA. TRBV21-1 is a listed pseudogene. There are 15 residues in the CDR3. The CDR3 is CASSKGEGAENIQYF. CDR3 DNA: TGTGCCAGCAGCAAAGGGGAGGGCGCGGAAAACATTCAGTACTTC.

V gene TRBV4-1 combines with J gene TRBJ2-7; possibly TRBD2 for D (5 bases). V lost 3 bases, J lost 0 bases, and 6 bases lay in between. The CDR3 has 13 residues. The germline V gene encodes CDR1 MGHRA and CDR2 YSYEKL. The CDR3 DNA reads TGCGCCAGCAGCCAGGCGGGCTCCTACGAGCAGTACTTC. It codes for CASSQAGSYEQYF.

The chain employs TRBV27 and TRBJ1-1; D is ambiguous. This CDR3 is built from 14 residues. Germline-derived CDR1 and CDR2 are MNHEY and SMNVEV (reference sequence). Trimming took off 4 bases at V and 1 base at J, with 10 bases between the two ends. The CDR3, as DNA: TGTGCCAGCAGTTACGACTCGGGGAACACTGAAGCTTTCTTT. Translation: CASSYDSGNTEAFF.

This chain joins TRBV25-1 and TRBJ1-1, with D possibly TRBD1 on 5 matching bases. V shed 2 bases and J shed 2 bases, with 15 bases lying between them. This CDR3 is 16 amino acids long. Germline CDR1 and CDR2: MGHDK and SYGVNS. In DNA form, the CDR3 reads TGTGCCAGCAGTGAAGAGAGCGCGGGACCAAACACTGAAGCTTTCTTT. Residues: CASSEESAGPNTEAFF. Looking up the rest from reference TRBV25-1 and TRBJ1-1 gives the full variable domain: EADIYQTPRYLVIGTGKKITLECSQTMGHDKMYWYQQDPGMELHLIHYSYGVNSTEKGDLSSESTVSRIRTEHFPLTLESARPSHTSQYLCASSEESAGPNTEAFFGQGTRLTVV.

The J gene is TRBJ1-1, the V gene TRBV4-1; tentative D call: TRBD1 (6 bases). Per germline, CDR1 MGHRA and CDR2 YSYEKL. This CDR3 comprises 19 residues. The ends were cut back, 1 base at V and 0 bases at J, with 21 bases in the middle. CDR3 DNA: TGCGCCAGCAGCCAAGTGGTAGGGGGACCCCGATTCATGAACACTGAAGCTTTCTTT. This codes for CASSQVVGGPRFMNTEAFF.

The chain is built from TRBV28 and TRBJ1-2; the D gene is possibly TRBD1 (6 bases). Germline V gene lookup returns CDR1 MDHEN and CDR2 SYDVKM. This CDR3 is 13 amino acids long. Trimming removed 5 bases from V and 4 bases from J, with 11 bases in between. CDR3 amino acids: CASSTTQGYGYTF. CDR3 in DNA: TGTGCCAGCAGTACTACACAGGGCTATGGCTACACCTTC.

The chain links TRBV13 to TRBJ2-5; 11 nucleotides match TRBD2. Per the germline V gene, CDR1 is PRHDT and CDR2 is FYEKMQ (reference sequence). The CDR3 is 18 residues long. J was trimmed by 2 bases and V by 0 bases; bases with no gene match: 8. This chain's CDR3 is CASSLGGTSGPGQETQYF. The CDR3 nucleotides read TGTGCCAGCAGCTTAGGAGGGACTAGCGGTCCCGGTCAAGAGACCCAGTACTTC.

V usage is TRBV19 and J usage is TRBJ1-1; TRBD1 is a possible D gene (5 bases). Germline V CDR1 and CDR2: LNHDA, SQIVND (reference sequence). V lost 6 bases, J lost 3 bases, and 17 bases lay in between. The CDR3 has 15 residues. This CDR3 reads CASRAGSREYTEAFF. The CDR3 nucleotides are TGTGCCAGTAGGGCAGGGTCGCGAGAGTACACTGAAGCTTTCTTT.

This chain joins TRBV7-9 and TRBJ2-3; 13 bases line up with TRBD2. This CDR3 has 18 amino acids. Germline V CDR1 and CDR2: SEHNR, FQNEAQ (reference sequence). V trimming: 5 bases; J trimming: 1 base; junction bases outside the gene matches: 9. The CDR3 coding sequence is TGTGCCAGCAGCCGGTGGGGACTAGCGGGGTACCGCACAGATACGCAGTATTTT. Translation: CASSRWGLAGYRTDTQYF.

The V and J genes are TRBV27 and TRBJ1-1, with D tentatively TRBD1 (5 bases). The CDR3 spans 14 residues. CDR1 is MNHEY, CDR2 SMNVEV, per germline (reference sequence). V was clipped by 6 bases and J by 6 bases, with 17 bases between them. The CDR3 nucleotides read TGTGCCAGCAGACCCGGGACGGGAGGGTCTGAAGCTTTCTTT. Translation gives CASRPGTGGSEAFF.

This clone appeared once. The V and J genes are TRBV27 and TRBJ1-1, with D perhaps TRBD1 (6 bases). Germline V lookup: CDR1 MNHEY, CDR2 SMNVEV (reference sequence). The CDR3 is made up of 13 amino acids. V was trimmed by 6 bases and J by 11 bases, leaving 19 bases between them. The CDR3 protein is CASSTATGQGAFF. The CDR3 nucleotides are TGTGCCAGCAGCACCGCTACGGGGCAGGGGGCTTTCTTT.

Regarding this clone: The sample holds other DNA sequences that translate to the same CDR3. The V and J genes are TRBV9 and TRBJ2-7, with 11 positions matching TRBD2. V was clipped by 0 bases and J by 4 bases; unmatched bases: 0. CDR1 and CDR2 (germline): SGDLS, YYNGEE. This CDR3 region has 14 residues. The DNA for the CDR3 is TGTGCCAGCAGCGTAGGGACTAGCGGGTACGAGCAGTACTTC. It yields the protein CASSVGTSGYEQYF.

This CDR3 reads CASSRGGAETQYF. In nucleotides, the CDR3 is TGCGCCAGCAGCCGGGGAGGTGCGGAGACCCAGTACTTC. The rearrangement links TRBV5-1 to TRBJ2-5, with a weak D call TRBD2 (6 bases). This CDR3 contains 13 residues. The germline V gene encodes CDR1 SGHRS and CDR2 YFSETQ. Trimming pared 4 bases from V and 5 bases from J, leaving 12 bases between.

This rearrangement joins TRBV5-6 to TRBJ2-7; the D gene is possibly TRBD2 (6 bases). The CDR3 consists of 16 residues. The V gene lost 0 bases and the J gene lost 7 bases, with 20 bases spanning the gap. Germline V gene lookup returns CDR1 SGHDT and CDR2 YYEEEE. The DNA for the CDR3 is TGTGCCAGCAGCTTGGTTTCCGAGTTTGGGGGGTCGGAGCAGTACTTC. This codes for CASSLVSEFGGSEQYF.

CDR3 bases: TGTGCCAGCAGCCTGCTACAGGGAAGGAATCAGCCCCAGCATTTT. Protein: CASSLLQGRNQPQHF. The rearrangement links TRBV7-2 to TRBJ1-5; D possibly corresponds to TRBD1 (6 bases). With 5 bases removed from V and 4 bases from J, the gap between germline ends came to 15 bases. The CDR3 totals 15 residues. Germline-derived CDR1 and CDR2 are SGHTA and FQGNSA.

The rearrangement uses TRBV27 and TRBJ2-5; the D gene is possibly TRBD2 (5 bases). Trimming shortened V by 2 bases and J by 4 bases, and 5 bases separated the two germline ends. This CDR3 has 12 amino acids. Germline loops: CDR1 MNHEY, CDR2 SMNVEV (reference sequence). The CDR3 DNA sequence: TGTGCCAGCAGTTTAGAGGGAGAGACCCAGTACTTC. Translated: CASSLEGETQYF.

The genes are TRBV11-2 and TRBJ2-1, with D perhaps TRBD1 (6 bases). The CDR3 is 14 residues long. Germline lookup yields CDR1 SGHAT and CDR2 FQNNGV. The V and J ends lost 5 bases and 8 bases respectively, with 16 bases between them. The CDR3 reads CASSLTTGKYEQFF. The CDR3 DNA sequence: TGTGCCAGCAGCCTCACAACAGGGAAGTATGAGCAGTTCTTC. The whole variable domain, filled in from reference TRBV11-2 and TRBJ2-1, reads EAGVAQSPRYKIIEKRQSVAFWCNPISGHATLYWYQQILGQGPKLLIQFQNNGVVDDSQLPKDRFSAERLKGVDSTLKIQPAKLEDSAVYLCASSLTTGKYEQFFGPGTRLTVL.